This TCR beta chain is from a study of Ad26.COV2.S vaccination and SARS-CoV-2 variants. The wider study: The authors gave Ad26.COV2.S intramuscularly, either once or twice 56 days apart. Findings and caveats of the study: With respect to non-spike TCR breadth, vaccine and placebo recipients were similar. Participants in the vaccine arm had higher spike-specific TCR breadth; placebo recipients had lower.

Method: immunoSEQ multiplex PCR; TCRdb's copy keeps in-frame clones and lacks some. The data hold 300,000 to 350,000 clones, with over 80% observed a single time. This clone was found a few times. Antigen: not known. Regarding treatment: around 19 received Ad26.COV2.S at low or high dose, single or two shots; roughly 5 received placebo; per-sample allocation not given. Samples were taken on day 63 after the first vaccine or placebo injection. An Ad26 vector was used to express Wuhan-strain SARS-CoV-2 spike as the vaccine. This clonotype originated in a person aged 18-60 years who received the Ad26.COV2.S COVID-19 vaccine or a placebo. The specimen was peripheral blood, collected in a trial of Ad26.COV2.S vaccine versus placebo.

The CDR3 is CASSLGTAALTDTEAFF. The CDR3 nucleotides are TGTGCCAGCAGCCTGGGGACAGCCGCACTTACTGACACTGAAGCTTTCTTT. This chain links TRBV5-8 with TRBJ1-1; the match to TRBD1 covers 7 bases. The germline V gene has CDR1 SGHTS and CDR2 YDEGEE. The CDR3 length is 17 residues. V lost 4 bases to trimming and J lost 3 bases; unmatched junction nucleotides: 15.